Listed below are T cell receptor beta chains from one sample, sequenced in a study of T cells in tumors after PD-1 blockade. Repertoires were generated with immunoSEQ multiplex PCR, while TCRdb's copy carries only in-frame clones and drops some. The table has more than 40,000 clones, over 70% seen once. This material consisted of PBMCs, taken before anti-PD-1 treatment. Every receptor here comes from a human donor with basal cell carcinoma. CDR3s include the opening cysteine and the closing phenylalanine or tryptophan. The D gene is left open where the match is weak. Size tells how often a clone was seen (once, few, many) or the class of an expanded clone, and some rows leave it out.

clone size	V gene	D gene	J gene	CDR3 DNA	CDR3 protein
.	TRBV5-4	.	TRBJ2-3	TGTGCCAGCAGCCACACGGACTCGCTGAGCACAGATACGCAGTATTTT	CASSHTDSLSTDTQYF
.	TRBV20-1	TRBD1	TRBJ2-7	TGCTCGGGACAGGGTAAAAACGAGCAGTACTTC	CSGQGKNEQYF
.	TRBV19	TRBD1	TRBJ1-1	TGTGCCAGTACCCCCTACAGGGGGCTCTCGGCTTTCTTT	CASTPYRGLSAFF
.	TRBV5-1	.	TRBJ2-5	TGCGCCAGCAGCTGGGACCCGAAGGAGACCCAGTACTTC	CASSWDPKETQYF
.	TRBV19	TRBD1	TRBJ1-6	TGTGCCAGTAGTATCGGGATGGCAGGGGGGAATTCACCCCTCCACTTT	CASSIGMAGGNSPLHF
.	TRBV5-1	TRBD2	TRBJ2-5	TGCGCCAGCAGCCTATGGACTAGCGGGGGGTGGCAAGAGACCCAGTACTTC	CASSLWTSGGWQETQYF
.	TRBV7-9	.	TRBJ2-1	TGTGCCAGCAGCTGGTGGCAGCTCCGGGCATACAATGAGCAGTTCTTC	CASSWWQLRAYNEQFF
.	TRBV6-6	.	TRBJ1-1	TGTGCCAGCAGTTACAACGACAACGACCTAGCTTTCTTT	CASSYNDNDLAFF
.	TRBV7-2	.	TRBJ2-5	TGTGCCAGCAGCTTTGGACGGCGCCAAGAGACCCAGTACTTC	CASSFGRRQETQYF
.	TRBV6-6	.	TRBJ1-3	TGTGCCAGCAGTTACGGGCCGTCCGGCACTGGAAACACCATATATTTT	CASSYGPSGTGNTIYF
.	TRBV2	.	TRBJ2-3	TGTGCCAGCAACCTCCCAGATACGCAGTATTTT	CASNLPDTQYF
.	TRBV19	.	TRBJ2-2	TGTGCCAGTCAGCTCCAGGGGTACACCGGGGAGCTGTTTTTT	CASQLQGYTGELFF
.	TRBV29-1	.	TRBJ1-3	TGCAGCGTTGAAGACAACTCTGGAAACACCATATATTTT	CSVEDNSGNTIYF
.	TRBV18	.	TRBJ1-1	TGTGCCAGCTCACCAGCAATTTCGGGGGAGAGGAGCACTGAAGCTTTCTTT	CASSPAISGERSTEAFF
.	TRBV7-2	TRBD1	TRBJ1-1	TGTGCCAGCAGCTCGAGGGGGACAGGAAAGGCTGAAGCTTTCTTT	CASSSRGTGKAEAFF
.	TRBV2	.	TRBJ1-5	TGTGCCAGCAGGACGGGCAATCAGCCCCAGCATTTT	CASRTGNQPQHF
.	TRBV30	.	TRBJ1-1	TGTGCCTGGATATCCCGGTGGCAGCCAGAAGCTTTCTTT	CAWISRWQPEAFF
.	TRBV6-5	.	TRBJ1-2	TGTGCCAGCAGACTCAGACCGACCATTAACTATGGCTACACCTTC	CASRLRPTINYGYTF
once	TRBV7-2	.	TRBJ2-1	TGTGCCAGCAGCCCCCAACAGGAGAACAATGAGCAGTTCTTC	CASSPQQENNEQFF
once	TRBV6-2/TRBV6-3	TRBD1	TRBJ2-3	TGTGCCAGCAGTTACGGGGGACAGGGGGCAGATACGCAGTATTTT	CASSYGGQGADTQYF
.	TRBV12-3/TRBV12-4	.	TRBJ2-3	TGTGCCAGCAGTTTCTCAGATACGCAGTATTTT	CASSFSDTQYF
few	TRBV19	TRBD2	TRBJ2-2	TGTGCCAGTGGATTTCCTAGCGGGCAATACACCGGGGAGCTGTTTTTT	CASGFPSGQYTGELFF
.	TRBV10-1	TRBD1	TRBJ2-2	TGCGCCAGCAGGGAAACAGGGGACACCGGGGAGCTGTTTTTT	CASRETGDTGELFF
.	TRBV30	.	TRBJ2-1	TGTGCCTGGACCTCTAGATTGGGGAGGAATGAGCAGTTCTTC	CAWTSRLGRNEQFF
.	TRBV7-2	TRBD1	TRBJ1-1	TGTGCCAGCAGCTTAGTATGGCAGGGGGACACTGAAGCTTTCTTT	CASSLVWQGDTEAFF
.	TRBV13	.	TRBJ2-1	TGTGCCAGCAGCCCCCACGGGTCCTACAATGAGCAGTTCTTC	CASSPHGSYNEQFF
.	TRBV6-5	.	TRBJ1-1	TGTGCCAGCAGTTACTCGATTGCCCCAGCGAACACTGAAGCTTTCTTT	CASSYSIAPANTEAFF
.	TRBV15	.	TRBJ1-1	TGTGCCACCAGCAGGGCAGGGACGCCAAACCGGGGTGAAGCTTTCTTT	CATSRAGTPNRGEAFF
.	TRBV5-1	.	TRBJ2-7	TGCGCCAGCAGCTTGGAGGGCCCCCCCTACGAGCAGTACTTC	CASSLEGPPYEQYF